This record looks at one T cell receptor beta chain sequence and its context. CDR1 MNHNS and CDR2 SASEGT come from the germline V gene. Deletions cut 4 bases from V and 3 bases from J, with 21 bases between. This CDR3 comprises 17 residues. Assay: immunoSEQ multiplex PCR; the TCRdb copy retains only in-frame clones and omits some. The data hold over 15,000 clones, with around 81% observed a single time. The sample originates from a study of ipilimumab plus nivolumab after autologous stem cell transplantation. Sequenced material: PBMCs, taken in a trial of ipilimumab plus nivolumab as post-transplant consolidation. This sequence joins TRBV6-1 and TRBJ1-1; D gene uncertain. This receptor was identified in a male donor with diffuse large B-cell lymphoma. CDR3 coding DNA: TGTGCCAGCAGTGGCGGGCCTTATTCAACTATGGACACTGAAGCTTTCTTT. This translates into CASSGGPYSTMDTEAFF.